This T cell receptor beta chain appears in the sequencing data of a study of cytomegalovirus exposure and HLA in healthy donors. Findings and limits, study-wide: Prior analysis indicated that the majority of TCR beta V segments exhibited productivity approximately 87% or approximately 30% of the time.

A multiplex PCR was run with 60 Vbeta primers and 13 Jbeta primers. Data came from immunoSEQ multiplex PCR; TCRdb stores just in-frame clones and leaves some out. Seen here are 150,000 to 200,000 clones, about two thirds observed once, and the top ten hold 2% to 2.5%. Turning to this clone: Its antigen is not identified.

Material: PBMCs. The sequence was collected from a human donor in good health.

The CDR3 DNA is TGTGCCAGTAAAACCGGGACACAAAATCAAGAGACCCAGTACTTC. Protein: CASKTGTQNQETQYF. The chain links TRBV19 to TRBJ2-5; D possibly corresponds to TRBD1 (6 bases). Between the trimmed V and J ends, which lost 7 bases and 2 bases, there was a span of 17 bases. This CDR3 is built from 15 residues. CDR1 and CDR2 (germline): LNHDA, SQIVND (reference sequence). The variable domain in full, with the rest retrieved from reference TRBV19 and TRBJ2-5, is DGGITQSPKYLFRKEGQNVTLSCEQNLNHDAMYWYRQDPGQGLRLIYYSQIVNDFQKGDIAEGYSVSREKKESFPLTVTSAQKNPTAFYLCASKTGTQNQETQYFGPGTRLLVL.